This is a list of T cell receptor beta chains from one sample in a study of cytomegalovirus exposure and HLA in healthy donors. Data came from immunoSEQ multiplex PCR; TCRdb stores just in-frame clones and leaves some out. The table lists some 140,000 clones, 65% to 85% of them singletons. Source material: PBMCs. Receptor source: a man younger than 30 in good health and CMV-seronegative. Both conserved end residues are trimmed from each CDR3. Each record gives: V gene, CDR3 protein.

V gene: TRBV5-1
CDR3 protein: ASKTETGAGANVLT

V gene: TRBV27
CDR3 protein: ASSYGAGDYEQY

V gene: TRBV30
CDR3 protein: AWSIPLYEQY

V gene: TRBV4-3
CDR3 protein: ASSISGGPGTEAF

V gene: TRBV19
CDR3 protein: ASSIDATSGEDTQY

V gene: TRBV10-2
CDR3 protein: ASSQYGQGKNTGELF

V gene: TRBV6-5
CDR3 protein: ASRGSGYIEAF

V gene: TRBV11-3
CDR3 protein: ASSSNRGRETQY

V gene: TRBV9
CDR3 protein: ASSGTGSSTEAF

V gene: TRBV6-4
CDR3 protein: ASSDSRSGGYT

V gene: TRBV15
CDR3 protein: ATSRDRGMASPLH

V gene: TRBV25-1
CDR3 protein: ASSGGQLNTEAF

V gene: TRBV7-3
CDR3 protein: ASSLWDSGGADTQY

V gene: TRBV5-6
CDR3 protein: ASSSGQGGNIQY

V gene: TRBV7-6
CDR3 protein: ASSLGRPGELF

V gene: TRBV2
CDR3 protein: ASSGDASLDYASTDTQY

V gene: TRBV10-3
CDR3 protein: AISGLQSNTGELF

V gene: TRBV6-1
CDR3 protein: ASRTGELF

V gene: TRBV9
CDR3 protein: ASSGRYRDPSTDTQY

V gene: TRBV7-2
CDR3 protein: ASSLGTDGNTIY

V gene: TRBV7-2
CDR3 protein: ASSLAWQGGVQETQY

V gene: TRBV2
CDR3 protein: ASRLGGNTIY

V gene: TRBV15
CDR3 protein: ATSRVIGAADTQY

V gene: TRBV2
CDR3 protein: ASSEVGVTEAF

V gene: TRBV27
CDR3 protein: ASKRNPGLKETQY

V gene: TRBV29-1
CDR3 protein: SAGQGRETQY

V gene: TRBV2
CDR3 protein: ASSLFDMNTEAF

V gene: TRBV19
CDR3 protein: ASSRGTGGEKLF

V gene: TRBV4-1
CDR3 protein: ASSPGTAATNEKLF

V gene: TRBV4-2
CDR3 protein: ASSQDRLY

V gene: TRBV6-5
CDR3 protein: ASGDRGVYNEQF

V gene: TRBV19
CDR3 protein: ASSIRVKAASYNEQF

V gene: TRBV18
CDR3 protein: ASSRGGTGANVLT

V gene: TRBV30
CDR3 protein: AWSHRDFGETQY

V gene: TRBV5-6
CDR3 protein: ASSLRDRGNTEAF

V gene: TRBV4-3
CDR3 protein: ASSQEVRGNSPLH

V gene: TRBV25-1
CDR3 protein: ASSKGIGTGANEKLF

V gene: TRBV5-4
CDR3 protein: ASSLEGWNSPLH

V gene: TRBV13
CDR3 protein: ASSLGIGQGNEQY

V gene: TRBV15
CDR3 protein: ATSRDRQGANEQF

V gene: TRBV7-9
CDR3 protein: ASSLDPGTLQY

V gene: TRBV15
CDR3 protein: ATSDPGEMYGYT

V gene: TRBV5-1
CDR3 protein: ASSSHTGGTNTGELF

V gene: TRBV6-1
CDR3 protein: ASTYLSYEQY

V gene: TRBV19
CDR3 protein: ASSIIPGDEQF

V gene: TRBV5-4
CDR3 protein: ASSLRGRVTDTQY

V gene: TRBV7-9
CDR3 protein: ASDKTPAEAF

V gene: TRBV14
CDR3 protein: ASSQGRREGYT

V gene: TRBV5-1
CDR3 protein: ASSFPGRYEQY